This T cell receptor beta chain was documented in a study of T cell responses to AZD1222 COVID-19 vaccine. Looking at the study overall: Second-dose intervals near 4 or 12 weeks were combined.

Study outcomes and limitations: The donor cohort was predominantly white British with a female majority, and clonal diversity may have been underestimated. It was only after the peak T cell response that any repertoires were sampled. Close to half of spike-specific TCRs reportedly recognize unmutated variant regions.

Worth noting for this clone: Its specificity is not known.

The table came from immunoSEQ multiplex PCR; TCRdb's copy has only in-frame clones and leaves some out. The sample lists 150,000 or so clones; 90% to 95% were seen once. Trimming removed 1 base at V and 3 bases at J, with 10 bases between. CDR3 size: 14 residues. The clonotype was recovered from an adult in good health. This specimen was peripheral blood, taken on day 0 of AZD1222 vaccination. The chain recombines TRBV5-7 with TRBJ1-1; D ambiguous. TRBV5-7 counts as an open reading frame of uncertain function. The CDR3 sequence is CASSLKTGDTEAFF. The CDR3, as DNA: TGTGCCAGCAGCTTGAAGACCGGAGACACTGAAGCTTTCTTT.